These 5 T cell receptor beta chains share one sample of origin, sequenced in a study of liver allograft versus peripheral blood T cells. In the study overall: Comparing T cell receptor repertoires in transplanted livers with those in recipients' peripheral blood was part of the design.

TCRdb re-derived calls from the reads in MiXCR, one entry per CDR3 protein. The top ten hold 25% of the sample, which has about 8,300 distinct CDR3 sequences, under 20% seen once. The source is a human patient who had a liver transplant. Some T cells may originate from the graft donor.

About this clonotype itself: A much larger clone is a single base away; this may be a read error. The chain couples TRBV10-3 to TRBJ1-4; maybe TRBD1 (6 bases). V was pared by 5 bases and J by 8 bases, with 21 bases between. The CDR3 loop spans 16 amino acids. CDR1 is ENHRY and CDR2 is SYGVKD in the germline V gene. CDR3 region: CAISYWPGRQEEKLFF. The CDR3 nucleotides are TGTGCCATCAGTTACTGGCCAGGGCGACAGGAGGAAAAACTGTTTTTT.

This rearrangement joins TRBV6-5 to TRBJ1-4; TRBD1 matches 11 bases. CDR1 and CDR2 from the germline V gene are MNHEY and SVGAGI. V lost 11 bases, J lost 4 bases, and 6 bases stayed unmatched. This CDR3 region has 14 residues. CDR3 DNA sequence: TGTGCCTCCGGGACAGGGGGAAATAATGAAAAACTGTTTTTT. This codes for CASGTGGNNEKLFF.

Only a few counts were recorded for this clonotype. The V and J genes are TRBV7-9 and TRBJ1-5; possible D gene TRBD1, 5 bases. This CDR3 has 14 amino acids. Looked up from germline, CDR1 is SEHNR and CDR2 is FQNEAQ (reference sequence). Trimming cost V 5 bases and J 5 bases, with 13 bases left between them. In nucleotides, the CDR3 is TGTGCCAGCAGCGCGCCCCCGGGGCATCAGCCCCAGCATTTT. It codes for CASSAPPGHQPQHF.

The table lists this clonotype with a few counts. The DNA of the CDR3 is TGTGCCAGCAGCTTAGCGCCAAACTACGAGCAGTACTTC. Translated, it gives CASSLAPNYEQYF. The chain uses TRBV11-2 and TRBJ2-7; D call uncertain. Germline loops: CDR1 SGHAT, CDR2 FQNNGV. The ends were cut back, 1 base at V and 3 bases at J, with 7 bases in the middle. The CDR3 length is 13 residues.

This clonotype was detected a few times. The chain links TRBV13 to TRBJ2-7; 15 nucleotides match TRBD2. This CDR3 contains 15 residues. From germline, CDR1 is PRHDT and CDR2 FYEKMQ (reference sequence). Germline trimming cut 5 bases from V and 4 bases from J; bases unmatched to any gene: 3. CDR3 region: CASSEGTSGGYEQYF. The CDR3 nucleotides are TGTGCCAGCAGCGAGGGGACTAGCGGGGGGTACGAGCAGTACTTC.